Each of the 29 T cell receptor beta chains below was sequenced from the same sample in a study of PD-1 blockade in classical Hodgkin lymphoma. The table came from immunoSEQ multiplex PCR; TCRdb's copy has only in-frame clones and leaves some out. The table shows over 14,000 clones, with around 93% occurring only once. Time point meaning: newly diagnosed, previously untreated cHL patient sample. Thawed PBMCs were subjected to magnetic negative selection, which yielded isolated CD8+ T cells. The sample comprised CD8+ T cells from blood. These receptors all stem from a human donor with classical Hodgkin lymphoma.

The rearrangement links TRBV2 to TRBJ1-3, with D unclear. Trimming stripped 8 bases from V and 0 bases from J, with 17 bases between. Germline values: CDR1 SNHLY, CDR2 FYNNEI. This CDR3 is built from 16 residues. Here the CDR3 DNA reads TGTGCCAGCTCGCCCCTTGAGAGGGACTCTGGAAACACCATATATTTT. Translating it yields CASSPLERDSGNTIYF. Based on the CDR3 plus reference TRBV2 and TRBJ1-3, the full variable domain is EPEVTQTPSHQVTQMGQEVILRCVPISNHLYFYWYRQILGQKVEFLVSFYNNEISEKSEIFDDQFSVERPDGSNFTLKIRSTKLEDSAMYFCASSPLERDSGNTIYFGEGSWLTVV.

The chain uses TRBV4-2 and TRBJ2-7; D may be TRBD2 (5 bases). The germline gives CDR1 LGHNA, CDR2 YNFKEQ. The CDR3 runs 18 residues. Deletions cut 0 bases from V and 2 bases from J, with 20 bases between. CDR3 protein: CASSQEGSAAGLAYEQYF. CDR3 DNA: TGTGCCAGCAGCCAAGAGGGTAGCGCGGCGGGCCTAGCCTACGAGCAGTACTTC.

In this sample, this clone turned up a few times. This chain joins TRBV19 and TRBJ2-5; no clear D gene. V dropped 5 bases and J dropped 3 bases, with 13 bases sitting between them. This CDR3 has 14 amino acids. Germline lookup yields CDR1 LNHDA and CDR2 SQIVND (reference sequence). The CDR3: CASSLRVSKETQYF. Here the CDR3 DNA reads TGTGCCAGTAGTCTTCGGGTATCCAAAGAGACCCAGTACTTC.

V and J are TRBV9 and TRBJ2-2; 12 positions match TRBD1. Germline V gene data show CDR1 as SGDLS and CDR2 as YYNGEE. CDR3 length: 18 residues. Losses at the gene ends were 3 bases for V and 4 bases for J; bases not matched to a gene: 10. The CDR3 region is CASSGPPGQGAFTGELFF. The CDR3 DNA sequence: TGTGCCAGCAGCGGTCCACCGGGACAGGGGGCATTCACCGGGGAGCTGTTTTTT.

V usage is TRBV14 and J usage is TRBJ2-1, with TRBD2 identical over 8 bases. J gave up 4 bases and V 4 bases, and 9 bases lay outside the gene matches. The CDR3 is 16 amino acids. CDR1 SGHDN and CDR2 FVKESK come from the germline V gene. The CDR3 region has the DNA TGTGCCAGCAGCCCCTTACGGGGGGGGCGGTACAATGAGCAGTTCTTC. It yields the protein CASSPLRGGRYNEQFF.

This clone was detected once. The gene calls are TRBV27 and TRBJ2-1; D is unresolved. The CDR3 has 14 residues. The ends were cut back, 3 bases at V and 1 base at J, with 7 bases in the middle. The germline CDR1 and CDR2 sequences are MNHEY and SMNVEV (reference sequence). CDR3 in amino acids: CASSFQDSYNEQFF. CDR3 in DNA: TGTGCCAGCAGTTTTCAGGATTCCTACAATGAGCAGTTCTTC.

CDR3 amino acids: CASSWSASDEQFF. CDR3 bases: TGTGCCAGCAGTTGGTCTGCCTCGGATGAGCAGTTCTTC. The chain uses TRBV27 and TRBJ2-1, with D unclear. The germline V gene encodes CDR1 MNHEY and CDR2 SMNVEV (reference sequence). The CDR3 has 13 residues. The V and J ends lost 4 bases and 8 bases respectively, with 12 bases between them.

CDR3 in amino acids: CASSEREDGYTEAFF. The CDR3, as DNA: TGTGCCAGCAGTGAACGGGAAGACGGATACACTGAAGCTTTCTTT. The V gene is TRBV6-1, the J gene TRBJ1-1; the D is unclear. V was trimmed by 2 bases and J by 3 bases, leaving 13 bases between them. The length of the CDR3 is 15 residues. The germline V gene has CDR1 MNHNS and CDR2 SASEGT.

The chain couples TRBV13 to TRBJ2-5; D remains ambiguous. The CDR3 totals 15 residues. V shed 0 bases and J shed 2 bases, with 10 bases lying between them. Germline loops: CDR1 PRHDT, CDR2 FYEKMQ (reference sequence). As DNA, the CDR3 is TGTGCCAGCAGCTTAGGCCTTGTGGGTCAAGAGACCCAGTACTTC. Translation gives CASSLGLVGQETQYF. Together with reference TRBV13 and TRBJ2-5, the CDR3 gives the full variable domain: AAGVIQSPRHLIKEKRETATLKCYPIPRHDTVYWYQQGPGQDPQFLISFYEKMQSDKGSIPDRFSAQQFSDYHSELNMSSLELGDSALYFCASSLGLVGQETQYFGPGTRLLVL.

This chain joins TRBV4-1 and TRBJ2-7; no clear D gene. Germline-derived CDR1 and CDR2 are MGHRA and YSYEKL. This CDR3 spans 14 amino acids. V was trimmed by 0 bases and J by 1 base, leaving 7 bases between them. As DNA, the CDR3 is TGCGCCAGCAGCCAAGATCTGGTTTCCTACGAGCAGTACGTC. Protein product: CASSQDLVSYEQYV.

V and J are TRBV5-4 and TRBJ1-1; D remains ambiguous. Germline loops: CDR1 SGHNT, CDR2 YYREEE (reference sequence). The V end was cut by 0 bases, the J end by 6 bases, with 9 bases between. The CDR3 extends over 13 amino acids. DNA of the CDR3: TGTGCCAGCAGCTTGGGGGGAGGCCCTGAAGCTTTCTTT. This encodes CASSLGGGPEAFF.

This chain connects TRBV6-1 to TRBJ2-2; no reliable D call. The germline V gene encodes CDR1 MNHNS and CDR2 SASEGT. The germline V and J ends were trimmed by 7 bases and 4 bases, with 13 bases remaining between them. The CDR3 spans 14 residues. For the CDR3, the DNA is TGTGCCAGCATGGAAAGGATCACCACCGGGGAGCTGTTTTTT. Translated: CASMERITTGELFF.

The chain links TRBV5-1 to TRBJ2-7; the D gene could be TRBD1 or TRBD2 (5 bases each). Germline V gene data show CDR1 as SGHRS and CDR2 as YFSETQ. The CDR3 length is 14 residues. V was clipped by 2 bases and J by 0 bases, with 9 bases between them. The CDR3 is CASSFGGSSYEQYF. The CDR3, as DNA: TGCGCCAGCAGCTTTGGGGGAAGCTCCTACGAGCAGTACTTC.

This chain uses TRBV28 with TRBJ2-2; a weak D match, TRBD1 (5 bases). Germline CDR1 and CDR2: MDHEN and SYDVKM. The CDR3 runs 16 residues. The V end lost 6 bases, the J end lost 3 bases, and 17 bases lay between the germline ends. The CDR3 sequence: CASSSVAREYTGELFF. The CDR3 nucleotides are TGTGCCAGCAGCTCCGTGGCCAGGGAATACACCGGGGAGCTGTTTTTT. The full variable domain, its missing parts supplied by reference TRBV28 and TRBJ2-2, is DVKVTQSSRYLVKRTGEKVFLECVQDMDHENMFWYRQDPGLGLRLIYFSYDVKMKEKGDIPEGYSVSREKKERFSLILESASTNQTSMYLCASSSVAREYTGELFFGEGSRLTVL.

This chain links TRBV14 with TRBJ1-1; no clear D gene. V lost 1 base to trimming and J lost 0 bases, with 9 bases between them. This CDR3 contains 15 residues. CDR1 is SGHDN, CDR2 FVKESK, per germline. CDR3 in DNA: TGTGCCAGCAGCCAAGTCGCCAGCCTGAACACTGAAGCTTTCTTT. Translation gives CASSQVASLNTEAFF. The full variable domain, completed using reference TRBV14 and TRBJ1-1, is EAGVTQFPSHSVIEKGQTVTLRCDPISGHDNLYWYRRVMGKEIKFLLHFVKESKQDESGMPNNRFLAERTGGTYSTLKVQPAELEDSGVYFCASSQVASLNTEAFFGQGTRLTVV.

The CDR3 DNA follows: TGTGCCAGCAGCTTAGAGGGCGCAAGCACTTACTCTGGGGCCAACGTCCTGACTTTC. Translation: CASSLEGASTYSGANVLTF. The gene calls are TRBV7-8 and TRBJ2-6; D is ambiguous. V lost 1 base and J 0 bases, leaving 16 bases between the germline ends. Germline-derived CDR1 and CDR2 are SGHVS and FQNEAQ. There are 19 residues in the CDR3.

This rearrangement joins TRBV2 to TRBJ2-7; D might be TRBD2 (6 bases). This CDR3 has 10 residues. V gave up 8 bases and J gave up 6 bases, with 8 bases separating them. Germline-derived CDR1 and CDR2 are SNHLY and FYNNEI. The CDR3 DNA is TGTGCCAGCGGAGGGTCCGAGCAGTACTTC. It translates to CASGGSEQYF.

V is TRBV30 and J is TRBJ2-1, with a possible D match to TRBD1 (6 bases). Germline V gene sequence: CDR1 GTSNPN, CDR2 SVGIG (reference sequence). This CDR3 is 12 amino acids long. Trimming left V 5 bases short and J 3 bases short, with 8 bases between. In DNA form, the CDR3 reads TGTGCCTGGGGACAGTTCTACAATGAGCAGTTCTTC. Protein sequence: CAWGQFYNEQFF.

This clone was observed once. The chain combines TRBV10-2 with TRBJ1-1; D is perhaps TRBD1 (6 bases). The CDR3 loop spans 14 amino acids. CDR1 and CDR2 (germline): WSHSY, SAAADI. The V end lost 4 bases, the J end lost 6 bases, and 15 bases lay between the germline ends. In DNA, the CDR3 is TGCGCCAGCAGTGGCGTAACAGGGTTTTCTGAAGCTTTCTTT. Its translation is CASSGVTGFSEAFF.

The CDR3 loop reads CASSDQTAASYNEQFF. The DNA of the CDR3 is TGTGCCAGCAGTGATCAGACGGCGGCCTCCTACAATGAGCAGTTCTTC. The chain has TRBV6-4 and TRBJ2-1; D unresolved. The germline V gene has CDR1 MRHNA and CDR2 SNTAGT. V was shortened by 3 bases and J by 0 bases, with 12 bases between the two germline ends. This CDR3 is 16 amino acids long.

This rearrangement joins TRBV29-1 to TRBJ2-7; 9 bases map to TRBD1. Germline V CDR1 and CDR2: SQVTM, ANQGSEA. Unmatched junction bases numbered 11, after V lost 6 bases and J lost 5 bases. The CDR3 sequence is 14 residues long. The CDR3 region is CSVPTGGGKDEQYF. CDR3 nucleotides: TGCAGCGTGCCCACAGGGGGCGGAAAGGACGAGCAGTACTTC.

As to this clone: An end of the junction differs from the germline gene, which may be a read error. This chain connects TRBV5-1 to TRBJ1-5; D not certain. This CDR3 has 13 amino acids. Germline V gene lookup returns CDR1 SGHRS and CDR2 YFSETQ. The CDR3: CASSLGSNQPQHF. In nucleotides, the CDR3 is TGCGCCAGCAGTTTGGGGAGCAATCAGCCCCAGCATTTT.

The rearrangement joins TRBV6-1 to TRBJ2-5; the D is unclear. The CDR3 has 15 residues. CDR1 and CDR2 (germline): MNHNS, SASEGT. V was trimmed by 4 bases and J by 4 bases, leaving 16 bases between them. This CDR3 is CASSGLVLTTETQYF. Here the CDR3 DNA reads TGTGCCAGCAGTGGACTGGTACTCACCACAGAGACCCAGTACTTC.

V and J are TRBV10-3 and TRBJ2-5; D tentatively fits TRBD1 or TRBD2 (5 bases each). The J call may be wrong; the DNA end is better matched by TRBJ2-7. The CDR3 loop spans 15 amino acids. Germline loops: CDR1 ENHRY, CDR2 SYGVKD. Here the CDR3 DNA reads TGTGCCATCAGTGATCCCGGGACCCGGATTTACGAGCAGTACTTC. It codes for CAISDPGTRIYEQYF.

This sequence joins TRBV13 and TRBJ2-1; TRBD1 agrees at 10 bases. Germline V CDR1 and CDR2: PRHDT, FYEKMQ (reference sequence). The CDR3 consists of 19 residues. With V trimmed by 5 bases and J by 4 bases, 17 bases remained unmatched. The CDR3 DNA follows: TGTGCCAGCAGCCGAGGCGGGACAGGGGAGTCAACAAATTACAATGAGCAGTTCTTC. Protein product: CASSRGGTGESTNYNEQFF.

DNA of the CDR3: TGTGCCAGCAGCTTAGAGGTCTCAGGGTTCAACACTGAAGCTTTCTTT. Translating it yields CASSLEVSGFNTEAFF. The V call is TRBV11-2, the J call TRBJ1-1; tentative D call: TRBD1 (5 bases). In germline, CDR1 is SGHAT, CDR2 FQNNGV. Between the trimmed V and J ends, which lost 0 bases and 2 bases, there was a span of 13 bases. The CDR3 runs 16 residues.

This chain connects TRBV9 to TRBJ2-5; 10 bases align to TRBD2. The CDR3 covers 17 residues. The germline V gene has CDR1 SGDLS and CDR2 YYNGEE. Trimming took 4 bases from V and 4 from J; bases not matched to a gene: 13. The CDR3: CASSPWTSGPKGETQYF. In DNA, the CDR3 is TGTGCCAGCAGCCCATGGACTAGCGGCCCTAAGGGAGAGACCCAGTACTTC.

The chain has TRBV29-1 and TRBJ2-1, with a weak D call TRBD2 (5 bases). Germline-derived CDR1 and CDR2 are SQVTM and ANQGSEA. CDR3 length: 15 amino acids. The V and J ends lost 1 base and 6 bases respectively, with 16 bases between them. CDR3 amino acids: CSVEASFLRVNEQFF. CDR3 DNA sequence: TGCAGCGTTGAAGCGTCCTTCTTGAGGGTCAATGAGCAGTTCTTC.

This clone appeared a few times. The chain uses TRBV9 and TRBJ1-2, with D perhaps matching TRBD1 (6 bases). Trimming removed 3 bases at V and 4 bases at J, with 13 bases between. The germline V gene encodes CDR1 SGDLS and CDR2 YYNGEE. This CDR3 spans 14 amino acids. The CDR3 sequence: CASSAGHPGYGYTF. CDR3 in DNA: TGTGCCAGCAGCGCGGGACATCCTGGCTATGGCTACACCTTC.